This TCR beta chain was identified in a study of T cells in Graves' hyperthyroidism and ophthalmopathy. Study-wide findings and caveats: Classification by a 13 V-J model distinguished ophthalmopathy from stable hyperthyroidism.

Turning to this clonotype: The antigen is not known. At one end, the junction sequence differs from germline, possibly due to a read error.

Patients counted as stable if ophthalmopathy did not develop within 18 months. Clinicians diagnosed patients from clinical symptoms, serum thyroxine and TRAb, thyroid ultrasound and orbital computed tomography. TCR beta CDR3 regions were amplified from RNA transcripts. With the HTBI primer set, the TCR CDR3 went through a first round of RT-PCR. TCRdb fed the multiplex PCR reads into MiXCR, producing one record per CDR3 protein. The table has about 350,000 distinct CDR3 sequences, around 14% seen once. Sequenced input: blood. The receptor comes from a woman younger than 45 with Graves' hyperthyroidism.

CDR3 region: CAGSRDSQETQYF. The CDR3 nucleotides read TGTGCCGGCAGCCGGGACAGCCAAGAGACCCAGTACTTC. The chain links TRBV7-2 to TRBJ2-5; 7 bases align to TRBD1. This CDR3 spans 13 amino acids. CDR1 is SGHTA, CDR2 FQGNSA, per germline. Together with reference TRBV7-2 and TRBJ2-5, the CDR3 gives the full variable domain: GAGVSQSPSNKVTEKGKDVELRCDPISGHTALYWYRQSLGQGLEFLIYFQGNSAPDKSGLPSDRFSAERTGGSVSTLTIQRTQQEDSAVYLCAGSRDSQETQYFGPGTRLLVL.